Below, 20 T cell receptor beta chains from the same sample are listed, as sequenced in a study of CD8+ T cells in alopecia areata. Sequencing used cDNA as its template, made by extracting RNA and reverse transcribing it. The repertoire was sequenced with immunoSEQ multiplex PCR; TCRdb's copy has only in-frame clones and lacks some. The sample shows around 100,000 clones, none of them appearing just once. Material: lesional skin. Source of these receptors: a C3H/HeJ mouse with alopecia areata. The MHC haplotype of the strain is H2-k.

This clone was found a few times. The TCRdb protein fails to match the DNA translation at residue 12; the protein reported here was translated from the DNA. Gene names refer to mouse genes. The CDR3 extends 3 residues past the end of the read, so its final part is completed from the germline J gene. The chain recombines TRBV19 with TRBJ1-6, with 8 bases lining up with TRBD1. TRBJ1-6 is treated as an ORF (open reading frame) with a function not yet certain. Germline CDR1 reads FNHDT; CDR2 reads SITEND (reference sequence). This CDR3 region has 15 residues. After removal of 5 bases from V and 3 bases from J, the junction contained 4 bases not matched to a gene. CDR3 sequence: CASSLDRDYNSPLYF. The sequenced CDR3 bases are TGTGCCAGCAGCCTGGACAGGGACTATAATTCGCCC.

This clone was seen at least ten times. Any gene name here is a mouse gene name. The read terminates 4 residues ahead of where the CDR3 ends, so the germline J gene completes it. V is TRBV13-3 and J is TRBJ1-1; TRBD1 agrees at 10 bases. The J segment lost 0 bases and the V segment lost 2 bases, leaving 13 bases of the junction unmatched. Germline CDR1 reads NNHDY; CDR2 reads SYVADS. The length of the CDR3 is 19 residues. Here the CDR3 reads CASSDLRDRGEGENTEVFF. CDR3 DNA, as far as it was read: TGTGCCAGCAGTGACCTCCGGGACAGGGGTGAGGGGGAGAACACA.

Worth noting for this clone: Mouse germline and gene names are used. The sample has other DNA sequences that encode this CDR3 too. This CDR3 is CTCSAADRGRDERLFF. CDR3 DNA, as far as it was read: TGCACCTGCAGTGCAGCCGACAGGGGGCGGGACGAA. The rearrangement links TRBV1 to TRBJ1-4; 10 positions agree with TRBD1. The read ends 4 residues shy of where the CDR3 ends; the end is completed using the germline J gene. The trim removed 1 base at V and 6 bases at J, leaving 5 bases unmatched. CDR1 and CDR2 (germline): NSQYPW, LRSPGD (reference sequence). The CDR3 totals 16 residues.

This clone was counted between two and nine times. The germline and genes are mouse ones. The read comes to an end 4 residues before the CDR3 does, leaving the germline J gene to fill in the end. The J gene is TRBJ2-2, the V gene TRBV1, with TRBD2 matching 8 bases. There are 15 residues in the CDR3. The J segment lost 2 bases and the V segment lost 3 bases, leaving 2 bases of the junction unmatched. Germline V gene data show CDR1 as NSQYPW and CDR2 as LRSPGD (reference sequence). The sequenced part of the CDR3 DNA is TGCACCTGCAGTGCCCGACTGGGGAACACCGGG. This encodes CTCSARLGNTG. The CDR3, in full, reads CTCSARLGNTGQLYF.

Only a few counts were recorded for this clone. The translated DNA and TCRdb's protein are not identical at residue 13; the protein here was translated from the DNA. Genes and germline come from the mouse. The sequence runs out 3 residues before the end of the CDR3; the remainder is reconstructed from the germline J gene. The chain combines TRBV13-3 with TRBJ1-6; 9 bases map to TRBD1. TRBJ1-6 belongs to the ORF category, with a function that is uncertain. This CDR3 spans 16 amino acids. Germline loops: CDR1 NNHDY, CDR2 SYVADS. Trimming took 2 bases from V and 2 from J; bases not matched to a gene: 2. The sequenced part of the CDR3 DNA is TGTGCCAGCAGTGACGGGACAGGGACCTATAATTCGCCC. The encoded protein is CASSDGTGTYNSP. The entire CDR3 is CASSDGTGTYNSPLYF.

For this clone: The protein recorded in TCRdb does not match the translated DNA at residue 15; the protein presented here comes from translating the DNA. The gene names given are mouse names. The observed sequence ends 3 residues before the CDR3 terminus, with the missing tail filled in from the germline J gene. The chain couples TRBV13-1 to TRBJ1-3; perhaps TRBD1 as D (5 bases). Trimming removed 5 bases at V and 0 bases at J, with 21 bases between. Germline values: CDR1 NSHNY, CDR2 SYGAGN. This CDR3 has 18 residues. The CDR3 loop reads CASRDTPGHLSSGNTLYF. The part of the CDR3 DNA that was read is TGTGCCAGCAGAGATACCCCCGGACACCTCTCTTCTGGAAATACG.

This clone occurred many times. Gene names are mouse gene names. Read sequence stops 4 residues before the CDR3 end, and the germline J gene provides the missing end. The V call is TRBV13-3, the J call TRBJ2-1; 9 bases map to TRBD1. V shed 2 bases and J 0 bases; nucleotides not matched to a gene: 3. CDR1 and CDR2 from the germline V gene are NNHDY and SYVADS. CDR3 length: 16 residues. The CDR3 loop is CASSETGGDNYAEQFF. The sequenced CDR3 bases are TGTGCCAGCAGTGAAACAGGGGGCGATAACTATGCT.

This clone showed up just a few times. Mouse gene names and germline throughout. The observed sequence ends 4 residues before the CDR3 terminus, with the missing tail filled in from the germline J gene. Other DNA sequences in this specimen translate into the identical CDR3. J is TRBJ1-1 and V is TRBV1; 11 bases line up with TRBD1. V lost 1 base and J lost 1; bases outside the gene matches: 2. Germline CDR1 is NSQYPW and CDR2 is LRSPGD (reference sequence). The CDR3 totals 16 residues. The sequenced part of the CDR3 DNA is TGCACCTGCAGTGCAGGGGACAGGGGGAGAAACACA. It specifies CTCSAGDRGRNT. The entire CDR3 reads CTCSAGDRGRNTEVFF.

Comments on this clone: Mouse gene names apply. CDR3 sequence reads: CTCSADTAISNERLFF. The CDR3 DNA, read in part, is TGCACCTGCAGTGCAGATACAGCAATTTCCAACGAA. The chain employs TRBV1 and TRBJ1-4; D remains ambiguous. The read ends 4 residues before the CDR3 terminus; that terminus is restored from the germline J gene. V lost 0 bases and J 0 bases, leaving 8 bases between the germline ends. This CDR3 spans 16 amino acids. Germline V gene data show CDR1 as NSQYPW and CDR2 as LRSPGD (reference sequence). The full variable domain, in which reference TRBV1 and TRBJ1-4 provide the parts outside the CDR3, is VTLLEQNPRWRLVPRGQAVNLRCILKNSQYPWMSWYQQDLQKQLQWLFTLRSPGDKEVKSLPGADYLATRVTDTELRLQVANMSQGRTLYCTCSADTAISNERLFFGHGTKLSVL.

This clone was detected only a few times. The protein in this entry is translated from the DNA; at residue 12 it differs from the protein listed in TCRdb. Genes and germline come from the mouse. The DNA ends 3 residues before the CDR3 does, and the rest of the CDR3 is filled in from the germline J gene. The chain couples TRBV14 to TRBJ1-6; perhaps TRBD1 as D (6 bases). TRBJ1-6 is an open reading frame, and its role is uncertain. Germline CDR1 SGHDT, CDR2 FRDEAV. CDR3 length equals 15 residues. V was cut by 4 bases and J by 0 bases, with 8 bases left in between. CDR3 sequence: CASSAGDSYNSPLYF. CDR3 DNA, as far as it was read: TGTGCCAGCAGTGCAGGGGATTCCTATAATTCGCCC.

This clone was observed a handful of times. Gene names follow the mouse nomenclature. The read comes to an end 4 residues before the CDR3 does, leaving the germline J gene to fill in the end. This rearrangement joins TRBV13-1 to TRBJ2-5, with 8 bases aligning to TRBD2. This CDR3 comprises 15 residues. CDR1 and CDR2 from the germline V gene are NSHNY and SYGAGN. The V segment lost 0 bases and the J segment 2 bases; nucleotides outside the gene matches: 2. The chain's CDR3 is CASSDGTGTQDTQYF. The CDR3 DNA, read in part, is TGTGCCAGCAGTGATGGGACTGGGACCCAAGAC.

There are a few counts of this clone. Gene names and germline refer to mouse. The part of the CDR3 DNA that was read is TGTGCCAGCAGATACTGGGGGGAAGACTATGCT. Translation gives CASRYWGEDYA. The CDR3 as a whole reads CASRYWGEDYAEQFF. The chain links TRBV13-3 to TRBJ2-1, with 9 bases fitting TRBD2. The read falls 4 residues short of the CDR3 end, and the missing part is taken from the germline J gene. V was clipped by 5 bases and J by 2 bases; unmatched bases: 5. The CDR3 runs 15 residues. Germline CDR1 and CDR2: NNHDY and SYVADS.

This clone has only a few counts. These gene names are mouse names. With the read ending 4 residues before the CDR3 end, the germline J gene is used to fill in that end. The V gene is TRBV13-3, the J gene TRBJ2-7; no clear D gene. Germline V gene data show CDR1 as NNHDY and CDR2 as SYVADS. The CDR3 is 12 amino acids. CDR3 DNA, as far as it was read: TGTGCCAGCAGTGTACAGTCTTAT. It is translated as CASSVQSY. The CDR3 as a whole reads CASSVQSYEQYF.

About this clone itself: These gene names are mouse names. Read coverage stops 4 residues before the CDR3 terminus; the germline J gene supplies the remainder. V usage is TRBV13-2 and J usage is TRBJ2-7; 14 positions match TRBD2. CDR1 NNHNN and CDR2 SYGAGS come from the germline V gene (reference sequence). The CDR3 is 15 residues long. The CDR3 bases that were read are TGTGCCAGCGGTGGGGACTGGGGGGGCGAGTAT. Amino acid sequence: CASGGDWGGEY. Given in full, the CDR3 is CASGGDWGGEYEQYF.

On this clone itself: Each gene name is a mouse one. CDR3 bases read: TGTGCCAGCGGTGGTCCTGACTCCTAT. Protein product: CASGGPDSY. The full CDR3 protein reads CASGGPDSYEQYF. The chain joins TRBV13-2 to TRBJ2-7; D unclear. The read is 4 residues too short to cover the CDR3 end, so that end is filled in from the germline J gene. Trimming left V 3 bases short and J 0 bases short, with 7 bases between. This CDR3 contains 13 residues. Germline assignment: CDR1 NNHNN and CDR2 SYGAGS (reference sequence).

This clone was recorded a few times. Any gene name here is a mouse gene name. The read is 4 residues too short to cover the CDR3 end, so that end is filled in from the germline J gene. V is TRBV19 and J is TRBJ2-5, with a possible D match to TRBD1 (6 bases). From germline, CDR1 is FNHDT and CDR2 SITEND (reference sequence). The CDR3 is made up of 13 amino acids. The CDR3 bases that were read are TGTGCCAGCAGCCCAACAGGGTGGGAC. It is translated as CASSPTGWD. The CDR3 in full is CASSPTGWDTQYF.

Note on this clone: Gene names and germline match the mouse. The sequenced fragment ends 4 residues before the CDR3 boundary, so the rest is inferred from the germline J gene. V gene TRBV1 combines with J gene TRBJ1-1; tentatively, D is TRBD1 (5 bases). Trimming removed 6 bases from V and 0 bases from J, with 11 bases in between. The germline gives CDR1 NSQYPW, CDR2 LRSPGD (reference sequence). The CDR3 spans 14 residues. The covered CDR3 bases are TGCACCTGCAGCGTGACAGTAGCAAACACA. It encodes CTCSVTVANT. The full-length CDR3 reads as CTCSVTVANTEVFF.

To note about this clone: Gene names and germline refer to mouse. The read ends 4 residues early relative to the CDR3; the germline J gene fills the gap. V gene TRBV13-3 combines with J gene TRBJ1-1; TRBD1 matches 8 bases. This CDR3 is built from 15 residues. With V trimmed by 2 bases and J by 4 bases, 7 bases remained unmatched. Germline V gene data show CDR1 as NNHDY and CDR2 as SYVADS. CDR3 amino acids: CASSERTGFTTEVFF. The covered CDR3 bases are TGTGCCAGCAGTGAACGGACAGGGTTTACCACA.

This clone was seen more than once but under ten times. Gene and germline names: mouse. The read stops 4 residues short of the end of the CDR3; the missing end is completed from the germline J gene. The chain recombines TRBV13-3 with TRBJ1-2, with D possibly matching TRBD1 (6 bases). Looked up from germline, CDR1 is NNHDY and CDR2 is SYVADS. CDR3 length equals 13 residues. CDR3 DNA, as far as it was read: TGTGCCAGCAGTCGGCAGGGGTGGTCC. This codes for CASSRQGWS. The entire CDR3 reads CASSRQGWSDYTF.

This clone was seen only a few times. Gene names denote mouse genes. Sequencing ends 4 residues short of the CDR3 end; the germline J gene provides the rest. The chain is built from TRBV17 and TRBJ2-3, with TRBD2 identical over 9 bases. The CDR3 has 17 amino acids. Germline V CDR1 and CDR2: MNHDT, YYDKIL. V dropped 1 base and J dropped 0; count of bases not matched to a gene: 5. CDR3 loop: CASSRAGGENSAETLYF. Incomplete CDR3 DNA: TGTGCTAGCAGTAGAGCTGGGGGGGAGAATAGTGCAGAA.